This TCR beta chain was recovered during a study of T-cell reconstitution after alpha-beta-depleted transplantation in children. This clonotype has a handful of counts. V lost 4 bases and J lost 0; bases outside the gene matches: 7. This CDR3 is 17 amino acids long. Unique molecular identifiers featured in how the TCRbeta library was prepared. TCRdb used MiXCR to reprocess the PCR reads, holding one entry per CDR3 protein. The data contain some 520,000 distinct CDR3 sequences, approximately 29% of them singletons. The source of this sequence is a human donor who donated a stem cell graft to a child with aplastic anemia. Here the sequenced sample was PBMCs from the stem cell graft donor, taken from the stem cell graft. The chain joins TRBV12-3 or TRBV12-4 to TRBJ1-3, with 9 bases lining up with TRBD1. The CDR3 region is CASSYGTGSRSGNTIYF. The CDR3 DNA reads as TGTGCCAGCAGTTACGGGACAGGGTCCCGCTCTGGAAACACCATATATTTT.